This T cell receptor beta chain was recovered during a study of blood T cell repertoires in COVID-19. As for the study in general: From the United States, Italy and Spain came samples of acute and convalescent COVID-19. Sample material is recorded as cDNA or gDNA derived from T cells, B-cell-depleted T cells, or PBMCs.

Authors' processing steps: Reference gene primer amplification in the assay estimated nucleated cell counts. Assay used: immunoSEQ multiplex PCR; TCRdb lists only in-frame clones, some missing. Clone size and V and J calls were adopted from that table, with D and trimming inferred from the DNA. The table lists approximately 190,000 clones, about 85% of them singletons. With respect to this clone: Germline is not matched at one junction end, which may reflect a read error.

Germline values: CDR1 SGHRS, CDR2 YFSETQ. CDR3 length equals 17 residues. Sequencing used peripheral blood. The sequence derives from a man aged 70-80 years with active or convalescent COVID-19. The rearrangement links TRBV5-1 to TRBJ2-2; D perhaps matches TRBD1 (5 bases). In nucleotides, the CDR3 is TGCGCCAGCAGCTTGGTTGTTACTTCAGGGAACCCCGGGGAGCTGTTTTTT. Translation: CASSLVVTSGNPGELFF.